This T cell receptor beta chain was sequenced for a study of blood T cell repertoires in COVID-19. Study information: Sources were T cells, B-cell-depleted T cells, or PBMCs; the material itself was cDNA or gDNA.

Profiling relied on immunoSEQ multiplex PCR, and the TCRdb table lists in-frame clones only, not all of them. Here the sample spans about 140,000 clones, around 90% being singletons. Germline V lookup: CDR1 MNHEY, CDR2 SVGAGI. CDR3 length: 16 amino acids. Trimming pared 0 bases from V and 4 bases from J, leaving 13 bases between. The sample taken for sequencing was peripheral blood. The TCR sequence derives from a human donor with COVID-19, enrolled during active disease. The donor label of this sample is uncertain. V and J are TRBV6-5 and TRBJ1-3; D call uncertain. The CDR3 here is CASSYSRRTSGNTIYF. In nucleotides, the CDR3 is TGTGCCAGCAGTTACTCGAGGCGCACCTCAGGAAACACCATATATTTT.